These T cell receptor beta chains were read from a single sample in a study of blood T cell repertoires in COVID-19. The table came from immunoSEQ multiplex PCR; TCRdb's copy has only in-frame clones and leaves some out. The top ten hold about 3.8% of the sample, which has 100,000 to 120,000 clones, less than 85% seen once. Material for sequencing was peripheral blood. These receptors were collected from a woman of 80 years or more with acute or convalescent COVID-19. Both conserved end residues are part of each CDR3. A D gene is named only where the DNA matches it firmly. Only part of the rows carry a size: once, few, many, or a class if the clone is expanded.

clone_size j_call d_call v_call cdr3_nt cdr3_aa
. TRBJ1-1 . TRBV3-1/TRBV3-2 TGTGCCAGCAGTCAGCAGGGAGGCACTGAAGCTTTCTTT CASSQQGGTEAFF
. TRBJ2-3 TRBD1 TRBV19 TGTGCCAGTAGTAGCCGGGACAGGCCAGATACGCAGTATTTT CASSSRDRPDTQYF
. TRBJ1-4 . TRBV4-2 TGTGCCAGCAGCCAAGGTTCAGGGTTCGGTGAAAAACTGTTTTTT CASSQGSGFGEKLFF
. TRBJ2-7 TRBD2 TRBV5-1 TGCGCCAGCAGCTTAGCGGGAGAGTACGAGCAGTACTTC CASSLAGEYEQYF
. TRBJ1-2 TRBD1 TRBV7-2 TGTGCCAGCAGGCAAACCGGGACAGGGAGCGGCTACACCTTC CASRQTGTGSGYTF
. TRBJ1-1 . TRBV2 TGTGCCAGCAGTGTGGGTCAGGGCCGCTGGGCCACTGAAGCTTTCTTT CASSVGQGRWATEAFF
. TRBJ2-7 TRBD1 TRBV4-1 TGCGCCAGCAGCCAAGCAGGGGGACAGGGATACGAGCAGTACTTC CASSQAGGQGYEQYF
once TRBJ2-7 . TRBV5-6 TGTGCCAGCAGAAACAGGGAGGGAGGGTCCTACGAGCAGTACTTC CASRNREGGSYEQYF
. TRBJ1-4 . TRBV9 TGTGCCAGCAGCGCCGAGGGGGGGCTAAGAAATGAAAAACTGTTTTTT CASSAEGGLRNEKLFF
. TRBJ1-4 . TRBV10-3 TGTGCCATCAGTGACGGAGGGACTAATGAAAAACTGTTTTTT CAISDGGTNEKLFF
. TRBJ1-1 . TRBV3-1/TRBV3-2 TGTGCCAGCAGCTCTCTGGGGGGGAAAGCTTTCTTT CASSSLGGKAFF
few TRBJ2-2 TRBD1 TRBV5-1 TGCGCCAGCAGCTTTTCGGGACAGGGGAACACCGGGGAGCTGTTTTTT CASSFSGQGNTGELFF
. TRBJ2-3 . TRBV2 TGTGCCAGCAGTGTGCAGGGCCCCACAGATACGCAGTATTTT CASSVQGPTDTQYF
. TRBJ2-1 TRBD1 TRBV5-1 TGCGCCAGCAGCTGGGGACAGGCAGTAAGCCTCGATGAGCAGTTCTTC CASSWGQAVSLDEQFF
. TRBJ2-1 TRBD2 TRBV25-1 TGTGCCAGCAGTGAATACAAACCGGGACTAGCCTACAATGAGCAGTTCTTC CASSEYKPGLAYNEQFF
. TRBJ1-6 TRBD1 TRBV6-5 TGTGCCAGCAGGGGGACAGGGCATTCACCCCTCCACTTT CASRGTGHSPLHF
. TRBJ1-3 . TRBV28 TGTGCCAGCAGTTTAGGGCAGGACTCTGGAAACACCATATATTTT CASSLGQDSGNTIYF
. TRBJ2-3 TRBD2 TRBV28 TGTGCCAGCAGGGGTAGCGGGAGGGGGAGAGATACGCAGTATTTT CASRGSGRGRDTQYF
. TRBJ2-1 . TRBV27 TGTGCCAGCAGTTTTGTCGGCATGACAGCCTACAATGAGCAGTTCTTC CASSFVGMTAYNEQFF
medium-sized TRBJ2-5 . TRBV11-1 TGTGCCAGCAGCTTTCGGGGACAAGAGACCCAGTACTTC CASSFRGQETQYF
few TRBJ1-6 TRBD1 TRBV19 TGTGCCAGTAGTACCGGGACAGCAAATTCACCCCTCCACTTT CASSTGTANSPLHF
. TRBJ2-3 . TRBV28 TGTGCCAGCAGTCCCTTAGCGGATACTAGCACAGATACGCAGTATTTT CASSPLADTSTDTQYF
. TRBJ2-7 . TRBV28 TGTGCCAGCAGTTTATTGGGAGTAGCCACCTACGAGCAGTACTTC CASSLLGVATYEQYF
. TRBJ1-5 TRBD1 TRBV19 TGTGCCAGTAGTCCGACAGGGGGCCGTCAGCCCCAGCATTTT CASSPTGGRQPQHF
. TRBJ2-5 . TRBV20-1 TGCAGTGCACAAGAAGAGACCCAGTACTTC CSAQEETQYF
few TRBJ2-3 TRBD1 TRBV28 TGTGCCAGCACATTTAACAGGGGGACAGATACGCAGTATTTT CASTFNRGTDTQYF
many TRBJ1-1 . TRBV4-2 TGTGCCAGCAGCCAAGAGTCACAGGGCACTGAAGCTTTCTTT CASSQESQGTEAFF
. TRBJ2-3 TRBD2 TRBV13 TGTGCCAGCAGCTTAGGGACTAGCGGACCCCGCACAGATACGCAGTATTTT CASSLGTSGPRTDTQYF
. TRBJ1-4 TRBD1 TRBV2 TGTGCCAGCCGACAGGGAAGCGAAAAACTGTTTTTT CASRQGSEKLFF
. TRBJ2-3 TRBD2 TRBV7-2 TGTGCCAGCAGCTTAGGGTCTAGCGGGAGGGTCACGCAGTATTTT CASSLGSSGRVTQYF
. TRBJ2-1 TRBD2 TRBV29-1 TGCAGCGTAAACCTAGCGGAGGTTCCCTACAATGAGCAGTTCTTC CSVNLAEVPYNEQFF
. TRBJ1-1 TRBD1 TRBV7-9 TGTGCCAGCAGCTTAGCGCCCGGACAGGGGAACACTGAAGCTTTCTTT CASSLAPGQGNTEAFF
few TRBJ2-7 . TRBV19 TGTGCCAGTAGCCGTCCGGGCGGGCCCTACGAGCAGTACTTC CASSRPGGPYEQYF